This T cell receptor beta chain was profiled in a study of cytomegalovirus exposure and HLA in healthy donors. Study-wide results and limits: Altogether, some 170 TCR beta chains were recorded as cytomegalovirus-associated.

About this clone: Its antigen is currently unknown.

Libraries were prepared by immunoSEQ multiplex PCR; TCRdb keeps only in-frame clonotypes and omits some of them. Among 150,000 to 200,000 clones, approximately 88% were seen once, and the ten largest hold 10% to 13%. The clonotype comes from a man in his thirties or forties in good health and CMV-seropositive. Sequenced material: PBMCs.

This CDR3 is CASSQAGGQDYNEQFF. For the CDR3, the DNA is TGTGCCAGCAGCCAAGCAGGGGGCCAGGACTACAATGAGCAGTTCTTC. This sequence joins TRBV4-2 and TRBJ2-1; 8 positions agree with TRBD1. The length of the CDR3 is 16 residues. Per germline, CDR1 LGHNA and CDR2 YNFKEQ. The V and J ends lost 1 base and 3 bases, in that order; junction bases with no gene match: 5.